One and the same sample provided the 5 T cell receptor beta chains below, sequenced in a study of T-cell reconstitution after alpha-beta-depleted transplantation in children. As it was prepared, the TCRbeta library received unique molecular identifiers. From the PCR reads, TCRdb called clonotypes with MiXCR, one entry per CDR3 protein. The sample consists of around 600,000 distinct CDR3 sequences, around a sixth of them appearing once. Source: PBMCs from the stem cell graft donor, taken from the stem cell graft. These receptors all stem from a human donor who donated a stem cell graft to a child with acute myeloid leukemia.

This clonotype was observed many times. The chain carries TRBV20-1 and TRBJ2-2; 9 bases are shared with TRBD1. With V trimmed by 6 bases and J by 5 bases, 7 bases remained unmatched. The length of the CDR3 is 14 residues. Germline-derived CDR1 and CDR2 are DFQATT and SNEGSKA (reference sequence). The CDR3 DNA reads as TGCAGTGCACGTCCCGGGACAGGGACCGGGGAGCTGTTTTTT. This codes for CSARPGTGTGELFF.

The rearrangement uses TRBV28 and TRBJ2-1, with 7 positions matching TRBD2. CDR3 length: 15 amino acids. V lost 2 bases and J lost 8; bases outside the gene matches: 9. Germline CDR1 MDHEN, CDR2 SYDVKM. CDR3 in DNA: TGTGCCAGCAGTTTACGGGGGGAGCCATGGGATGAGCAGTTCTTC. Translating it yields CASSLRGEPWDEQFF.

The rearrangement links TRBV11-2 to TRBJ1-2; no reliable D call. Looked up from germline, CDR1 is SGHAT and CDR2 is FQNNGV. V gave up 10 bases and J gave up 4 bases, with 16 bases separating them. The CDR3 is made up of 13 amino acids. The CDR3 protein is CATSRREGYGYTF. In DNA, the CDR3 is TGTGCCACCTCGAGGAGGGAGGGCTATGGCTACACCTTC.

This clonotype was detected only a few times. The rearrangement links TRBV25-1 to TRBJ2-7; D is ambiguous. Germline V gene lookup returns CDR1 MGHDK and CDR2 SYGVNS. The CDR3 loop spans 13 amino acids. V was cut by 5 bases and J by 5 bases, with 13 bases left in between. The CDR3 region is CASSFTSGDEQYF. CDR3 nucleotide sequence: TGTGCCAGCAGTTTTACATCGGGTGACGAGCAGTACTTC.

This clonotype was counted ten times or more. The chain recombines TRBV20-1 with TRBJ1-6; D gene unclear. Trimming cost V 6 bases and J 8 bases, with 11 bases left between them. The CDR3 loop spans 12 amino acids. Germline CDR1 DFQATT, CDR2 SNEGSKA (reference sequence). The CDR3 loop reads CSAEETYSPLHF. CDR3 sequence (DNA): TGCAGTGCAGAAGAGACGTATTCACCCCTCCACTTT.